The 21 T cell receptor beta chains presented below share a single source sample, sequenced in a study of somatic mutations in cytotoxic T cells in rheumatoid arthritis. Method: immunoSEQ multiplex PCR; TCRdb's copy keeps in-frame clones and lacks some. Among more than 15,000 clones listed, 85% were seen once. The specimen sequenced was CD8+ T cells sorted from blood. The receptors shown here come from a middle-aged woman with rheumatoid arthritis.

The CDR3 reads CASSFEETQYF. Here the CDR3 DNA reads TGTGCCAGCAGCTTCGAAGAGACCCAGTACTTC. This sequence joins TRBV5-6 and TRBJ2-5; D not resolved. Trimming left V 2 bases short and J 3 bases short, with 2 bases between. Germline CDR1 SGHDT, CDR2 YYEEEE. The CDR3 has 11 residues.

V and J are TRBV5-4 and TRBJ2-3; tentatively, D is TRBD2 (5 bases). The CDR3 length is 15 residues. Germline CDR1 reads SGHNT; CDR2 reads YYREEE (reference sequence). Trimming took 0 bases from V and 2 from J, leaving 10 bases between them. The CDR3 DNA reads TGTGCCAGCAGCTTGGGCCCAGCGGTCACAGATACGCAGTATTTT. This gives the protein CASSLGPAVTDTQYF.

The chain combines TRBV6-6 with TRBJ2-7, with 10 bases matching TRBD2. The germline CDR1 and CDR2 sequences are MNHNY and SVGAGI (reference sequence). The ends lost 6 bases at V and 6 bases at J; junction bases unmatched: 11. The CDR3 consists of 15 residues. CDR3 nucleotide sequence: TGTGCCAGCAGCCGAAGCGGGGGGGCCGGGGGCGAGCAGTACTTC. Its translation: CASSRSGGAGGEQYF.

The V and J genes are TRBV5-6 and TRBJ2-3; D is possibly TRBD1 (6 bases). V was pared by 2 bases and J by 5 bases, with 15 bases between. The CDR3 is 15 amino acids. The germline gives CDR1 SGHDT, CDR2 YYEEEE. The CDR3, as DNA: TGTGCCAGCAGCTTCAACAGGGCGGGCAAAGATACGCAGTATTTT. It is translated as CASSFNRAGKDTQYF.

The chain joins TRBV2 to TRBJ2-7, with TRBD2 identical over 8 bases. This CDR3 is built from 14 residues. Germline V gives CDR1 SNHLY, CDR2 FYNNEI. The V gene end was trimmed by 1 base and the J gene end by 3 bases; junction bases not matched to a gene: 2. CDR3 protein: CASSEGAGGYEQYF. In DNA, the CDR3 is TGTGCCAGCAGTGAAGGGGCGGGGGGCTACGAGCAGTACTTC.

The chain links TRBV9 to TRBJ2-3; 8 bases are a match to TRBD1. The germline V gene has CDR1 SGDLS and CDR2 YYNGEE. The V gene end was trimmed by 2 bases and the J gene end by 4 bases; junction bases not matched to a gene: 3. This CDR3 spans 14 amino acids. The CDR3 protein is CASSVQGAADTQYF. In DNA form, the CDR3 reads TGTGCCAGCAGCGTGCAGGGGGCTGCAGATACGCAGTATTTT.

The V call is TRBV27, the J call TRBJ2-3; TRBD1 matches at 7 bases. CDR1 is MNHEY, CDR2 SMNVEV, per germline (reference sequence). V lost 4 bases, J lost 4 bases, and 11 bases stayed unmatched. This CDR3 is built from 16 residues. This chain's CDR3 is CASSWGEGATADTQYF. CDR3 in DNA: TGTGCCAGCAGTTGGGGAGAGGGGGCGACTGCAGATACGCAGTATTTT.

This clone has just one count. The chain employs TRBV5-1 and TRBJ2-7, with 7 bases lining up with TRBD1. The CDR3 runs to 18 residues. From germline, CDR1 is SGHRS and CDR2 YFSETQ. The V and J ends lost 1 base and 3 bases, in that order; junction bases with no gene match: 16. In DNA form, the CDR3 reads TGCGCCAGCAGCTTGAGAGTCGAGGGGACAGAGGGGTTCTACGAGCAGTACTTC. It yields the protein CASSLRVEGTEGFYEQYF.

This rearrangement joins TRBV9 to TRBJ2-3, with 8 bases matching TRBD2. The CDR3 loop spans 17 amino acids. Germline CDR1 is SGDLS and CDR2 is YYNGEE. Unmatched junction bases numbered 11, after V lost 3 bases and J lost 2 bases. This CDR3 reads CASSAAQGLDITDTQYF. CDR3 in DNA: TGTGCCAGCAGCGCCGCCCAGGGACTAGATATCACAGATACGCAGTATTTT.

This clone has just one count. The chain joins TRBV29-1 to TRBJ1-4; a weak D match, TRBD1 (5 bases). Trimming removed 1 base at V and 3 bases at J, with 21 bases between. This CDR3 is built from 18 residues. Germline lookup yields CDR1 SQVTM and CDR2 ANQGSEA. The CDR3, as DNA: TGCAGCGTTGAAGCCCCGGGCAGGGAAAAGGATGCTAATGAAAAACTGTTTTTT. Protein product: CSVEAPGREKDANEKLFF.

The chain links TRBV19 to TRBJ1-1; D ambiguous. This CDR3 has 13 amino acids. CDR1 is LNHDA, CDR2 SQIVND, per germline (reference sequence). The V and J ends lost 7 bases and 1 base respectively, with 10 bases between them. This CDR3 reads CASIAISNTEAFF. The CDR3 region has the DNA TGTGCCAGTATCGCTATCTCGAACACTGAAGCTTTCTTT.

This chain connects TRBV7-8 to TRBJ2-1; 7 positions match TRBD2. The V segment lost 5 bases and the J segment 8 bases; nucleotides outside the gene matches: 15. The CDR3 totals 16 residues. Per the germline V gene, CDR1 is SGHVS and CDR2 is FQNEAQ. The CDR3 protein is CASSLPAGEDIYEQFF. In nucleotides, the CDR3 is TGTGCCAGCAGCCTACCTGCGGGAGAAGATATTTATGAGCAGTTCTTC.

V and J are TRBV7-6 and TRBJ2-5, with D maybe TRBD2 (5 bases). From germline, CDR1 is SGHVS and CDR2 FNYEAQ. This CDR3 spans 15 amino acids. With 3 bases removed from V and 7 bases from J, the gap between germline ends came to 18 bases. CDR3 sequence: CASSFPLGGFGTQYF. Written as DNA, the CDR3 is TGTGCCAGCAGCTTCCCACTAGGCGGTTTCGGGACCCAGTACTTC.

The CDR3 spells CAWGGLRDRGSNGGENTEAFF. The CDR3 nucleotides are TGTGCCTGGGGAGGGCTCCGGGACAGGGGGTCCAACGGGGGGGAAAACACTGAAGCTTTCTTT. The chain has TRBV30 and TRBJ1-1; 11 bases align to TRBD1. Trimming at V came to 5 bases and at J to 2 bases, leaving 25 bases not matched to a gene. The germline V gene has CDR1 GTSNPN and CDR2 SVGIG (reference sequence). This CDR3 has 21 amino acids.

This clone has only a few counts. This CDR3 is CASIGVATNEKLFF. Here the CDR3 DNA reads TGTGCCAGCATAGGAGTGGCGACTAATGAAAAACTGTTTTTT. The chain is built from TRBV28 and TRBJ1-4; D is unclear. The CDR3 contains 14 residues. CDR1 MDHEN and CDR2 SYDVKM come from the germline V gene. Trimming shortened V by 7 bases and J by 2 bases, and 11 bases separated the two germline ends.

This clone was found once. The chain joins TRBV5-1 to TRBJ2-3; 8 positions agree with TRBD2. The V and J ends lost 3 bases and 1 base, in that order; junction bases with no gene match: 4. CDR3 length: 15 residues. Germline V CDR1 and CDR2: SGHRS, YFSETQ. The CDR3 loop is CASSSTSGGTDTQYF. CDR3 DNA: TGCGCCAGCAGCTCTACTAGCGGAGGCACAGATACGCAGTATTTT.

CDR3 in DNA: TGTGCCAGCAGCTTAAACAGGAACACCGGGGAGCTGTTTTTT. This translates into CASSLNRNTGELFF. The chain couples TRBV13 to TRBJ2-2; D gene uncertain. Trimming stripped 2 bases from V and 1 base from J, with 5 bases between. The CDR3 contains 14 residues. Germline V gene lookup returns CDR1 PRHDT and CDR2 FYEKMQ (reference sequence). The complete variable domain, with remaining parts taken from reference TRBV13 and TRBJ2-2, reads AAGVIQSPRHLIKEKRETATLKCYPIPRHDTVYWYQQGPGQDPQFLISFYEKMQSDKGSIPDRFSAQQFSDYHSELNMSSLELGDSALYFCASSLNRNTGELFFGEGSRLTVL.

This clone was seen once. The chain is built from TRBV11-2 and TRBJ1-4; a weak D match, TRBD1 (6 bases). V lost 3 bases and J 8 bases, leaving 13 bases between the germline ends. The germline V gene encodes CDR1 SGHAT and CDR2 FQNNGV. This CDR3 comprises 14 residues. Here the CDR3 reads CASSFGQGTEKLFF. The CDR3 nucleotides are TGTGCCAGCAGCTTCGGGCAGGGGACCGAAAAACTGTTTTTT. Full variable domain (rest looked up from reference TRBV11-2 and TRBJ1-4): EAGVAQSPRYKIIEKRQSVAFWCNPISGHATLYWYQQILGQGPKLLIQFQNNGVVDDSQLPKDRFSAERLKGVDSTLKIQPAKLEDSAVYLCASSFGQGTEKLFFGSGTQLSVL.

The chain joins TRBV18 to TRBJ2-7, with a possible D match to TRBD1 (6 bases). The length of the CDR3 is 16 residues. V lost 6 bases, J lost 4 bases, and 22 bases lay in between. CDR1 is KGHSH, CDR2 LQKENI, per germline. CDR3 sequence reads: CASSGEGAGQRYEQYF. CDR3 DNA sequence: TGTGCCAGCTCCGGAGAGGGCGCCGGACAGCGGTACGAGCAGTACTTC.

The chain combines TRBV2 with TRBJ1-2, with 9 bases identical to TRBD1. After removal of 10 bases from V and 4 bases from J, the junction contained 4 bases not matched to a gene. The CDR3 covers 12 residues. The V gene's germline CDR1 is SNHLY and CDR2 FYNNEI. The CDR3 coding sequence is TGTGCCACCCCGACAGGGGGCTATGGCTACACCTTC. It is translated as CATPTGGYGYTF. The whole variable domain, remainder taken from reference TRBV2 and TRBJ1-2, is EPEVTQTPSHQVTQMGQEVILRCVPISNHLYFYWYRQILGQKVEFLVSFYNNEISEKSEIFDDQFSVERPDGSNFTLKIRSTKLEDSAMYFCATPTGGYGYTFGSGTRLTVV.

This sequence joins TRBV23-1 and TRBJ2-7, with no clear D. TRBV23-1 is an open reading frame whose function is uncertain. V shed 7 bases and J shed 3 bases, with 4 bases lying between them. The length of the CDR3 is 10 residues. DNA of the CDR3: TGCGCCAGCACCTACTACGAGCAGTACTTC. Its translation is CASTYYEQYF.